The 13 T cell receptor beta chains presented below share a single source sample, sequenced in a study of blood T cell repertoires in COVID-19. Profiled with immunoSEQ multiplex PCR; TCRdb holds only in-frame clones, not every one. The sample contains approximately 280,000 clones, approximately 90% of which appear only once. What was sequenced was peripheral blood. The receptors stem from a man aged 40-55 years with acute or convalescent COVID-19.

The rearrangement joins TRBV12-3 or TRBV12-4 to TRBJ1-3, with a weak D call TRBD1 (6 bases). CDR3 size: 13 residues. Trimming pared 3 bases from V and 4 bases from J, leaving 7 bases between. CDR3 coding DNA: TGTGCCAGCAGTTTCGGACAGGGAAACACCATATATTTT. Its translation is CASSFGQGNTIYF.

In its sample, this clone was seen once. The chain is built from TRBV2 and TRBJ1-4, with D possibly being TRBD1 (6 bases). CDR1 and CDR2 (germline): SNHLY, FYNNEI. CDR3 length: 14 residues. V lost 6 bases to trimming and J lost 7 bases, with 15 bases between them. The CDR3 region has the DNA TGTGCCAGCAGCCTGTGGGGGCGGAGTGAAAAACTGTTTTTT. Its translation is CASSLWGRSEKLFF.

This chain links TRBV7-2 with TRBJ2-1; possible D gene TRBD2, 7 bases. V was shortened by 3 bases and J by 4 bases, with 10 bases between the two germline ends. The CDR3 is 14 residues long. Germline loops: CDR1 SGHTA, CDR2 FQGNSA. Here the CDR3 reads CASSLGGGYNEQFF. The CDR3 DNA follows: TGTGCCAGCAGCTTGGGAGGGGGGTACAATGAGCAGTTCTTC.

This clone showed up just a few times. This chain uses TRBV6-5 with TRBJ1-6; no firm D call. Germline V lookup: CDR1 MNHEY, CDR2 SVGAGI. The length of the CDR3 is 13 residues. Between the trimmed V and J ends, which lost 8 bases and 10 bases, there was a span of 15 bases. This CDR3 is CASSRVRASPLHF. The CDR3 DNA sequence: TGTGCCAGCTCTCGGGTGAGGGCCTCACCCCTCCACTTT.

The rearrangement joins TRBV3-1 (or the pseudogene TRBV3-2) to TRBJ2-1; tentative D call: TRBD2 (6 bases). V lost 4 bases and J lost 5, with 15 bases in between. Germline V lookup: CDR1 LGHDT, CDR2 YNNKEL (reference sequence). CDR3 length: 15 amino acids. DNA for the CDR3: TGTGCCAGCAGCCCCCTCGGGGGTGGGGACAATGAGCAGTTCTTC. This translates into CASSPLGGGDNEQFF.

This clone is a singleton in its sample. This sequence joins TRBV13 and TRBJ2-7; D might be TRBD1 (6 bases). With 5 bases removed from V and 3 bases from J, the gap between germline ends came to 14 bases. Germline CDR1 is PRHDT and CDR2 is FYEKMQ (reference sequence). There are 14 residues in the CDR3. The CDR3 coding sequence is TGTGCCAGCAGCGCCGGGACAATCGACTACGAGCAGTACTTC. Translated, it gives CASSAGTIDYEQYF. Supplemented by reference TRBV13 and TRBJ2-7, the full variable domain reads AAGVIQSPRHLIKEKRETATLKCYPIPRHDTVYWYQQGPGQDPQFLISFYEKMQSDKGSIPDRFSAQQFSDYHSELNMSSLELGDSALYFCASSAGTIDYEQYFGPGTRLTVT.

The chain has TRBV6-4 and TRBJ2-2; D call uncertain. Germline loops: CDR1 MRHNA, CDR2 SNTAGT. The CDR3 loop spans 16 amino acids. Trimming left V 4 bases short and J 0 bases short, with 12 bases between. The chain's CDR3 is CASSARAGPNTGELFF. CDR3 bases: TGTGCCAGCAGTGCCCGCGCTGGGCCGAACACCGGGGAGCTGTTTTTT.

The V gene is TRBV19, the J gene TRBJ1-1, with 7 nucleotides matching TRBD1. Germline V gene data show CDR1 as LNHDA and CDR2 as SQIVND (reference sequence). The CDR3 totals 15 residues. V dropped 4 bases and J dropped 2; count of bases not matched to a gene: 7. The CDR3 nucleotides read TGTGCCAGTAGTAGGAGGGGGCGAGGTAACACTGAAGCTTTCTTT. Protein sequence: CASSRRGRGNTEAFF.

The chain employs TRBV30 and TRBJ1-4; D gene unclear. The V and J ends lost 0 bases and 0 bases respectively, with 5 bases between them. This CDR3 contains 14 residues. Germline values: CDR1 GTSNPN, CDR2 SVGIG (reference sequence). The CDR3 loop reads CAWSVRATNEKLFF. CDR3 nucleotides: TGTGCCTGGAGTGTACGGGCAACTAATGAAAAACTGTTTTTT.

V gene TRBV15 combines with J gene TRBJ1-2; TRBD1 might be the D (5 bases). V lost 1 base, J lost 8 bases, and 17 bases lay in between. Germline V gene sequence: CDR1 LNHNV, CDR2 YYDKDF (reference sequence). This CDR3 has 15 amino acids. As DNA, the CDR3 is TGTGCCACCAGCAGAGGAGGGGAGGGGCAGCGCGGCTACACCTTC. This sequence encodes CATSRGGEGQRGYTF. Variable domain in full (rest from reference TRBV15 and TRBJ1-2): DAMVIQNPRYQVTQFGKPVTLSCSQTLNHNVMYWYQQKSSQAPKLLFHYYDKDFNNEADTPDNFQSRRPNTSFCFLDIRSPGLGDTAMYLCATSRGGEGQRGYTFGSGTRLTVV.

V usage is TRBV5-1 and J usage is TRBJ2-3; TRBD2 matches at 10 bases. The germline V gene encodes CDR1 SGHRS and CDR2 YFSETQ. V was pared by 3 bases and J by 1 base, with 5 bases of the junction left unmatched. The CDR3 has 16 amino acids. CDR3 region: CASSSSGLAGTDTQYF. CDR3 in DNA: TGCGCCAGCAGCTCCTCCGGACTAGCGGGCACAGATACGCAGTATTTT.

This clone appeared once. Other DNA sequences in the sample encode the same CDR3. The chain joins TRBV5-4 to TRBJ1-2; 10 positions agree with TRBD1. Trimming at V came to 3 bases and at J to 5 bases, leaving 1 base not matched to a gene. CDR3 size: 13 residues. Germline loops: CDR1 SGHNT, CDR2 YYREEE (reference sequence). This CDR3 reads CASSSGQGYGYTF. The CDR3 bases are TGTGCCAGCAGCTCGGGACAGGGGTATGGCTACACCTTC. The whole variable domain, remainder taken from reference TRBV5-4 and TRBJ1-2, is ETGVTQSPTHLIKTRGQQVTLRCSSQSGHNTVSWYQQALGQGPQFIFQYYREEENGRGNFPPRFSGLQFPNYSSELNVNALELDDSALYLCASSSGQGYGYTFGSGTRLTVV.

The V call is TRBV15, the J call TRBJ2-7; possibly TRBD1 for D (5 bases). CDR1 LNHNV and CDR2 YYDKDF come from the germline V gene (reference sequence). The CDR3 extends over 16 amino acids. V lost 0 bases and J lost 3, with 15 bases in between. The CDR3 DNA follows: TGTGCCACCAGCAGAGATCGGCAGGGATCTAACTACGAGCAGTACTTC. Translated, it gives CATSRDRQGSNYEQYF.